These T cell receptor beta chains were read from a single sample in a study of cytomegalovirus exposure and HLA in healthy donors. Here immunoSEQ multiplex PCR was the method, and the copy in TCRdb shows in-frame clones only, minus some. The specimen's table records 70,000 or so clones. The material sequenced was PBMCs. Receptors originate from a man aged 35 to 55 in good health and CMV-seronegative. CDR3s include the opening cysteine and the closing phenylalanine or tryptophan. Each record gives: CDR3 protein, CDR3 DNA, D gene, J gene, V gene. The D gene is left open where the match is weak.

CDR3aa: CASSLWDGLAGVATGELFF
CDR3nt: TGTGCCAGCAGTTTATGGGACGGACTAGCGGGTGTGGCCACCGGGGAGCTGTTTTTT
d_gene: TRBD2
j_gene: TRBJ2-2
v_gene: TRBV28

CDR3aa: CASNYMGGSGNSPLHF
CDR3nt: TGTGCCAGCAATTACATGGGAGGGTCGGGCAATTCACCCCTCCACTTT
d_gene: NA
j_gene: TRBJ1-6
v_gene: TRBV6-5

CDR3aa: CASSRGRDEKLFF
CDR3nt: TGTGCCAGCAGCCGAGGGAGGGATGAAAAACTGTTTTTT
d_gene: NA
j_gene: TRBJ1-4
v_gene: TRBV5-6

CDR3aa: CASSPSIRQGAINEQFF
CDR3nt: TGTGCCAGCTCACCCTCAATTCGGCAGGGGGCCATCAATGAGCAGTTCTTC
d_gene: TRBD1
j_gene: TRBJ2-1
v_gene: TRBV18

CDR3aa: CAWSSGRQETQYF
CDR3nt: TGTGCCTGGTCCAGCGGGCGTCAAGAGACCCAGTACTTC
d_gene: NA
j_gene: TRBJ2-5
v_gene: TRBV30

CDR3aa: CASSPGLLNTGELFF
CDR3nt: TGTGCCAGCAGCCCCGGACTCCTGAACACCGGGGAGCTGTTTTTT
d_gene: NA
j_gene: TRBJ2-2
v_gene: TRBV6-6

CDR3aa: CASSYRDSGNQPQHF
CDR3nt: TGTGCCAGCAGCTACAGGGACAGCGGCAATCAGCCCCAGCATTTT
d_gene: TRBD1
j_gene: TRBJ1-5
v_gene: TRBV28

CDR3aa: CSVEEGAAFF
CDR3nt: TGCAGCGTTGAAGAGGGGGCGGCTTTCTTT
d_gene: NA
j_gene: TRBJ1-1
v_gene: TRBV29-1

CDR3aa: CAWSPERGQPQHF
CDR3nt: TGTGCCTGGAGTCCGGAAAGAGGGCAGCCCCAGCATTTT
d_gene: NA
j_gene: TRBJ1-5
v_gene: TRBV30

CDR3aa: CASSETGRYEQYF
CDR3nt: TGCGCCAGCAGTGAGACAGGTCGATACGAGCAGTACTTC
d_gene: NA
j_gene: TRBJ2-7
v_gene: TRBV10-1

CDR3aa: CASSSPGIYGYTF
CDR3nt: TGTGCCAGCAGTTCTCCAGGGATCTATGGCTACACCTTC
d_gene: NA
j_gene: TRBJ1-2
v_gene: TRBV27

CDR3aa: CASSGTGGQETQYF
CDR3nt: TGTGCCAGCAGCGGGACAGGGGGCCAGGAGACCCAGTACTTC
d_gene: TRBD1
j_gene: TRBJ2-5
v_gene: TRBV5-5

CDR3aa: CASSLSLDTGELFF
CDR3nt: TGCGCCAGCAGCTTGAGCCTAGACACCGGGGAGCTGTTTTTT
d_gene: NA
j_gene: TRBJ2-2
v_gene: TRBV5-1

CDR3aa: CASSLARGGISGNTIYF
CDR3nt: TGTGCCAGCAGCTTAGCAAGAGGGGGCATCTCTGGAAACACCATATATTTT
d_gene: TRBD1
j_gene: TRBJ1-3
v_gene: TRBV7-9

CDR3aa: CASSERSLSYNEQFF
CDR3nt: TGTGCCAGCAGCGAACGGAGCCTTTCCTACAATGAGCAGTTCTTC
d_gene: NA
j_gene: TRBJ2-1
v_gene: TRBV6-1

CDR3aa: CASSDGHTYEQYF
CDR3nt: TGTGCCAGCTCGGACGGACATACCTACGAGCAGTACTTC
d_gene: NA
j_gene: TRBJ2-7
v_gene: TRBV6-6